These 18 T cell receptor beta chains were all obtained from the same sample, sequenced in a study of CD8+ T cells in alopecia areata. Following RNA extraction, reverse transcription yielded cDNA that acted as the sequencing template. Sequencing was performed with immunoSEQ multiplex PCR; in TCRdb, only in-frame clones are kept and a portion is missing. Of about 100,000 clones listed, 55% to 60% are singletons. Sequenced input: NKG2D-low CD8+ T cells sorted from blood. The source of these receptors is a human donor with alopecia areata.

The chain employs TRBV19 and TRBJ2-1; no firm D call. This CDR3 contains 12 residues. In germline, CDR1 is LNHDA, CDR2 SQIVND (reference sequence). Between the trimmed V and J ends, which lost 1 base and 10 bases, there was a span of 8 bases. The CDR3 region has the DNA TGTGCCAGTAGTATAGGGGCGGTGGAGCAGTTCTTC. This translates into CASSIGAVEQFF.

In its sample, this clone was seen once. V and J are TRBV7-9 and TRBJ1-5; 9 bases map to TRBD1. Trimming cost V 1 base and J 7 bases; bases outside gene matches: 8. Germline V gene sequence: CDR1 SEHNR, CDR2 FQNEAQ (reference sequence). The CDR3 sequence is 16 residues long. The DNA for the CDR3 is TGTGCCAGCAGCTTAGGCCCCGGGACAGGGAACCAGCCCCAGCATTTT. Translation gives CASSLGPGTGNQPQHF.

This clone was picked up a small number of times. The chain has TRBV29-1 and TRBJ2-1, with D tentatively TRBD2 (6 bases). Trimming left V 6 bases short and J 7 bases short, with 10 bases between. The CDR3 length is 11 residues. Germline lookup yields CDR1 SQVTM and CDR2 ANQGSEA. CDR3 protein: CSVQSGNEQFF. The CDR3 region has the DNA TGCAGCGTCCAAAGCGGGAATGAGCAGTTCTTC.

The chain uses TRBV11-2 and TRBJ1-1, with D unresolved. CDR3 length equals 14 residues. V shed 5 bases and J shed 6 bases, with 16 bases lying between them. CDR1 SGHAT and CDR2 FQNNGV come from the germline V gene. Written as DNA, the CDR3 is TGTGCCAGCAGCCCCGTTTCCCAAGCGGCTGAAGCTTTCTTT. It codes for CASSPVSQAAEAFF.

The table lists this clone with a few counts. This sequence joins TRBV27 and TRBJ1-2; TRBD1 matches at 9 bases. Germline-derived CDR1 and CDR2 are MNHEY and SMNVEV (reference sequence). After removal of 6 bases from V and 6 bases from J, the junction contained 5 bases not matched to a gene. CDR3 length: 13 amino acids. The DNA of the CDR3 is TGTGCCAGCAGCATCGGGACAGGGCATGGCTACACCTTC. Encoded protein: CASSIGTGHGYTF.

The rearrangement joins TRBV10-1 to TRBJ2-5, with 16 nucleotides matching TRBD2. Germline values: CDR1 WNHNN, CDR2 SYGVQD (reference sequence). The CDR3 runs 20 residues. The junction had 20 bases not matched to a gene; V was cut back by 9 bases and J by 4 bases. The CDR3 DNA follows: TGCGCCAGAGACCAAAGTCCCGGGACTAGCGGGAGGGCCAGTTTAGAGACCCAGTACTTC. It yields the protein CARDQSPGTSGRASLETQYF.

This clone was found a few times. The chain uses TRBV5-4 and TRBJ2-7; D remains ambiguous. This CDR3 region has 15 residues. The germline gives CDR1 SGHNT, CDR2 YYREEE (reference sequence). V was pared by 3 bases and J by 3 bases, with 16 bases between. This chain's CDR3 is CASSSELNPDYEQYF. DNA for the CDR3: TGTGCCAGCAGCTCCGAGCTGAATCCTGACTACGAGCAGTACTTC.

This chain links TRBV4-2 with TRBJ2-7; perhaps TRBD2 as D (7 bases). Per germline, CDR1 LGHNA and CDR2 YNFKEQ. There are 15 residues in the CDR3. The V and J ends lost 4 bases and 1 base respectively, with 14 bases between them. CDR3 coding DNA: TGTGCCAGCAGCCCGAGGGGGGGGGCTTCCTACGAGCAGTACTTC. Amino acids: CASSPRGGASYEQYF.

This clone was found once. The chain couples TRBV13 to TRBJ2-3; D remains unclear. In germline, CDR1 is PRHDT, CDR2 FYEKMQ (reference sequence). Trimming removed 4 bases from V and 2 bases from J, with 19 bases in between. This CDR3 comprises 17 residues. CDR3 DNA sequence: TGTGCCAGCAGCTCACCGGTTGCACAGCGAGTCACAGATACGCAGTATTTT. Residues: CASSSPVAQRVTDTQYF. The full variable domain, completed using reference TRBV13 and TRBJ2-3, is AAGVIQSPRHLIKEKRETATLKCYPIPRHDTVYWYQQGPGQDPQFLISFYEKMQSDKGSIPDRFSAQQFSDYHSELNMSSLELGDSALYFCASSSPVAQRVTDTQYFGPGTRLTVL.

V gene TRBV13 combines with J gene TRBJ2-7, with 13 bases matching TRBD2. The V segment lost 5 bases and the J segment 3 bases; nucleotides outside the gene matches: 4. The CDR3 length is 15 residues. The germline V gene has CDR1 PRHDT and CDR2 FYEKMQ (reference sequence). CDR3 region: CASSLGLAGDYEQYF. CDR3 DNA: TGTGCCAGCAGCCTCGGACTAGCGGGGGACTACGAGCAGTACTTC.

The chain has TRBV27 and TRBJ1-1; a weak D match, TRBD1 (5 bases). The CDR3 length is 16 residues. The V end was cut by 6 bases, the J end by 3 bases, with 20 bases between. Germline V gene lookup returns CDR1 MNHEY and CDR2 SMNVEV (reference sequence). DNA for the CDR3: TGTGCCAGCAGCCCCTCGGGCCCCCGAGGGGACACTGAAGCTTTCTTT. Encoded protein: CASSPSGPRGDTEAFF.

The CDR3 sequence: CASESGANVLTF. CDR3 bases: TGTGCCAGTGAATCCGGGGCCAACGTCCTGACTTTC. The chain recombines TRBV2 with TRBJ2-6, with D unresolved. The germline V gene has CDR1 SNHLY and CDR2 FYNNEI. Trimming took 9 bases from V and 4 from J, leaving 7 bases between them. CDR3 length: 12 residues.

The V gene is TRBV5-1, the J gene TRBJ2-5; 7 bases align to TRBD2. CDR1 is SGHRS, CDR2 YFSETQ, per germline. The CDR3 is 17 amino acids. The V gene end was trimmed by 3 bases and the J gene end by 3 bases; junction bases not matched to a gene: 14. The CDR3: CASSSDYGLAAKETQYF. The CDR3 nucleotides are TGCGCCAGCAGCTCGGATTATGGGCTAGCGGCCAAAGAGACCCAGTACTTC.

The chain uses TRBV13 and TRBJ2-1; D is unclear. Germline V gives CDR1 PRHDT, CDR2 FYEKMQ (reference sequence). V lost 0 bases and J lost 0, with 12 bases in between. CDR3 size: 17 residues. CDR3 residues: CASSLGNGPSSYNEQFF. As DNA, the CDR3 is TGTGCCAGCAGCTTAGGTAACGGGCCGAGCTCCTACAATGAGCAGTTCTTC.

This chain links TRBV7-9 with TRBJ2-1, with TRBD1 identical over 8 bases. Losses at the gene ends were 7 bases for V and 10 bases for J; bases not matched to a gene: 6. This CDR3 region has 12 residues. Germline loops: CDR1 SEHNR, CDR2 FQNEAQ (reference sequence). CDR3 sequence: CASIGQGMEQFF. The CDR3 DNA follows: TGTGCCAGCATCGGACAGGGTATGGAGCAGTTCTTC.

The V and J genes are TRBV2 and TRBJ2-3; the match to TRBD1 covers 7 bases. The CDR3 extends over 16 amino acids. The germline V gene has CDR1 SNHLY and CDR2 FYNNEI. Trimming took 6 bases from V and 0 from J; bases not matched to a gene: 9. The CDR3 coding sequence is TGTGCCAGCAGAAGCAGGGGGAGTAGTAGCACAGATACGCAGTATTTT. Translating it yields CASRSRGSSSTDTQYF.

The count of this clone is one. The gene calls are TRBV11-3 and TRBJ2-1, with TRBD1 matching over 7 bases. Losses at the gene ends were 6 bases for V and 1 base for J; bases not matched to a gene: 9. This CDR3 region has 16 residues. Looked up from germline, CDR1 is SGHNT and CDR2 is YENEEA. The CDR3 nucleotides read TGTGCCAGCAGTCCGTCGGCCAGGGGGTCCTACAATGAGCAGTTCTTC. It translates to CASSPSARGSYNEQFF. The full variable domain, its missing parts supplied by reference TRBV11-3 and TRBJ2-1, is EAGVVQSPRYKIIEKKQPVAFWCNPISGHNTLYWYLQNLGQGPELLIRYENEEAVDDSQLPKDRFSAERLKGVDSTLKIQPAELGDSAVYLCASSPSARGSYNEQFFGPGTRLTVL.

CDR3 sequence (DNA): TGTGCCAGCAGAGGGCCGGGCCCCTCAGTCTACAATGAGCAGTTCTTC. Its translation is CASRGPGPSVYNEQFF. The rearrangement links TRBV2 to TRBJ2-1; D call uncertain. CDR3 length: 16 amino acids. Trimming removed 6 bases from V and 3 bases from J, with 18 bases in between. Germline V lookup: CDR1 SNHLY, CDR2 FYNNEI.